A few counts support the clone carrying this T cell receptor beta chain. Antigen unknown. The TCR cDNA carried a universal primer site and UMIs from 5'RACE template switching. In TCRdb, the 5' RACE reads were re-called with MiXCR into one record per CDR3 protein. The table shows 300,000 or so distinct CDR3 sequences, with approximately 8% occurring only once. The CDR3 runs to 13 residues. CDR1 is SEHNR, CDR2 FQNEAQ, per germline (reference sequence). Germline trimming cut 5 bases from V and 7 bases from J; bases unmatched to any gene: 4. These data come from a study of T cells after yellow fever vaccination. Study-level findings and limits: Once the booster was given, most primary-vaccination clones reappeared, at about 96% for CD4 and over 70% for CD8. CD4 and CD8 compartments shared a small share of clonotypes.

The chain has TRBV7-9 and TRBJ1-5; 8 bases fit TRBD1. The clonotype originates from a man between 18 and 35 years old who received the YFV17D yellow fever vaccine. The specimen was PBMCs, collected approximately 40 days after the first yellow fever vaccination. CDR3 bases: TGTGCCAGCAGCGGACAGGGTGAGCAGCCCCAGCATTTT. This codes for CASSGQGEQPQHF.